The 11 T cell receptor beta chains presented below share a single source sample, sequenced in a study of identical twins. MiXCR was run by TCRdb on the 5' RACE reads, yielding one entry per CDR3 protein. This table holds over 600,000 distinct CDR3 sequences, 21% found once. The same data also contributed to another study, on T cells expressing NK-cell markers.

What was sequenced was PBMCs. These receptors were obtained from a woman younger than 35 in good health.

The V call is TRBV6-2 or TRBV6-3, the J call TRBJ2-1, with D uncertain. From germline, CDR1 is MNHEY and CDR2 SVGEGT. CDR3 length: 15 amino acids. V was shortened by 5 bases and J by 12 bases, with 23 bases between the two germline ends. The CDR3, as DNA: TGTGCCAGCAGTCGAAAATTAGCCCAGTCGTATCGGCAGTTCTTC. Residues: CASSRKLAQSYRQFF.

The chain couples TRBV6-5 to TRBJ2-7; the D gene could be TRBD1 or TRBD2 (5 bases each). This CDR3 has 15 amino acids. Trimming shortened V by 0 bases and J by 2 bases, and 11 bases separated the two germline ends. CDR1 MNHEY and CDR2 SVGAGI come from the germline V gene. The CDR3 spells CASSYSGDSAYEQYF. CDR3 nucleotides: TGTGCCAGCAGTTACTCGGGAGACAGCGCCTACGAGCAGTACTTC.

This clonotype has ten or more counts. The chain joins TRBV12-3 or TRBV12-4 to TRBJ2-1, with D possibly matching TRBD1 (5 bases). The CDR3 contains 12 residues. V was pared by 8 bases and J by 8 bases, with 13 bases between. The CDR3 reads CASRGAPDEQFF. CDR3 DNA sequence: TGTGCCAGCCGTGGGGCACCCGATGAGCAGTTCTTC.

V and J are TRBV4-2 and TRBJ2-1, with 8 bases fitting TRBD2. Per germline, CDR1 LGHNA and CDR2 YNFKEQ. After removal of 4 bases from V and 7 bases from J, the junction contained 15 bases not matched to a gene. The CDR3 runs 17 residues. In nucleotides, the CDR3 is TGTGCCAGCAGCCCCGGAGGAGCCGGGGGGGCCGAGAATGAGCAGTTCTTC. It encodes CASSPGGAGGAENEQFF.

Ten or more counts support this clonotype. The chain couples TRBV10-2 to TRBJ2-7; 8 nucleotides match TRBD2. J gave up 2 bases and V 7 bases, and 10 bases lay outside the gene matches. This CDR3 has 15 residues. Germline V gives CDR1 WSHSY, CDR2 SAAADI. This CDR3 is CASKATSGGTYEQYF. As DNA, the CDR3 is TGCGCCAGCAAGGCTACTAGCGGAGGAACCTACGAGCAGTACTTC.

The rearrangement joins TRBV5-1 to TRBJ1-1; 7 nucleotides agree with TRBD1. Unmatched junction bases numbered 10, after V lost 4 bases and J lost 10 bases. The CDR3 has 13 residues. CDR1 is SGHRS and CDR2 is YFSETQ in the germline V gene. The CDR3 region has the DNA TGCGCCAGCAGCCCAGAGACAGGGCAAGGAGCTTTCTTT. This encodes CASSPETGQGAFF.

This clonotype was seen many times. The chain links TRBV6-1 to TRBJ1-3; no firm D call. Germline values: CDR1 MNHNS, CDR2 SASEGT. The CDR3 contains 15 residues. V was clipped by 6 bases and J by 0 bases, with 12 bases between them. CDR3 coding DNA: TGTGCCAGCAGCCTGGACGGAAGCTCTGGAAACACCATATATTTT. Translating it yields CASSLDGSSGNTIYF.

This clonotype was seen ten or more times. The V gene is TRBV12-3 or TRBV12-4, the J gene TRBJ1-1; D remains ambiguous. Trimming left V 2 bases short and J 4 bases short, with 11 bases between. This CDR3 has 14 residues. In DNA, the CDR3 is TGTGCCAGCAGTTTACTTGTCGGGATCACTGAAGCTTTCTTT. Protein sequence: CASSLLVGITEAFF.

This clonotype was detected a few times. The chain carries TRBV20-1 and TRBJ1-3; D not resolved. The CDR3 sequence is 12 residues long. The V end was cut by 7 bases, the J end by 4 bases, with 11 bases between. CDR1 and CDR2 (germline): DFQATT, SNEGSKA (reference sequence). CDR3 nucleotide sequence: TGCAGTGTCAGACACTGGGGAAACACCATATATTTT. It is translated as CSVRHWGNTIYF.

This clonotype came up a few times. CDR3 bases: TGTGCCTGGAGTGTCTCTAGAGGGGACGACTACAATGAGCAGTTCTTC. Translating it yields CAWSVSRGDDYNEQFF. The chain is built from TRBV30 and TRBJ2-1; D tentatively fits TRBD1 or TRBD2 (5 bases each). CDR3 length equals 16 residues. Germline V CDR1 and CDR2: GTSNPN, SVGIG (reference sequence). V dropped 0 bases and J dropped 3 bases, with 15 bases sitting between them.

The DNA of the CDR3 is TGTGCCAGCAGAGGACAGGGCTCTGGGGCCAACGTCCTGACTTTC. It specifies CASRGQGSGANVLTF. V gene TRBV6-1 combines with J gene TRBJ2-6; 8 bases fit TRBD1. Germline assignment: CDR1 MNHNS and CDR2 SASEGT. The CDR3 spans 15 residues. J gave up 0 bases and V 6 bases, and 1 base lay outside the gene matches.